The 16 T cell receptor beta chains given below trace back to one sample, sequenced in a study of T cell responses to AZD1222 COVID-19 vaccine. The data were produced by immunoSEQ multiplex PCR, yet TCRdb's version contains in-frame clones alone and is incomplete. The sample holds over 150,000 clones, almost 90% seen once. The input for sequencing was peripheral blood, taken 28 days after the second AZD1222 dose. The receptors come from an adult who received the AZD1222 COVID-19 vaccine.

The chain links TRBV25-1 to TRBJ2-3, with 8 bases matching TRBD1. V shed 4 bases, J shed 1 base, and the junction held 10 bases outside the gene matches. This CDR3 has 17 residues. Germline V gene data show CDR1 as MGHDK and CDR2 as SYGVNS. The CDR3 loop is CASSVNRGEVGTDTQYF. CDR3 DNA sequence: TGTGCCAGCAGTGTAAACAGGGGGGAGGTAGGCACAGATACGCAGTATTTT.

This chain links TRBV7-3 with TRBJ2-5, with 11 bases lining up with TRBD1. There are 16 residues in the CDR3. With 2 bases clipped from V and 2 bases from J, the junction kept 4 bases outside the gene matches. The germline CDR1 and CDR2 sequences are SGHTA and FQGTGA. CDR3 nucleotide sequence: TGTGCCAGCAGCTTATCAGGACAGGGGGCTCAAGAGACCCAGTACTTC. This gives the protein CASSLSGQGAQETQYF.

V is TRBV6-5 and J is TRBJ1-6; 10 bases align to TRBD1. V dropped 2 bases and J dropped 10; count of bases not matched to a gene: 8. This CDR3 contains 16 residues. Germline assignment: CDR1 MNHEY and CDR2 SVGAGI. The CDR3 sequence is CASSYRGQGSRSPLHF. CDR3 DNA: TGTGCCAGCAGTTACAGGGGACAGGGGTCGCGGTCACCCCTCCACTTT.

The chain recombines TRBV7-2 with TRBJ2-4, with 8 bases lining up with TRBD1. The CDR3 is 16 amino acids. CDR1 and CDR2 (germline): SGHTA, FQGNSA. V gave up 4 bases and J gave up 2 bases; unmatched junction bases: 7. The CDR3 protein is CASSSGGGSPKNIQYF. The CDR3 nucleotides read TGTGCCAGCAGCTCAGGGGGCGGTTCCCCCAAAAACATTCAGTACTTC.

The genes are TRBV15 and TRBJ2-3, with D perhaps matching TRBD2 (6 bases). This CDR3 has 14 amino acids. Germline loops: CDR1 LNHNV, CDR2 YYDKDF (reference sequence). V was pared by 7 bases and J by 0 bases, with 11 bases between. The CDR3 sequence is CATNSAGSTDTQYF. CDR3 DNA: TGTGCCACCAATAGCGCGGGGAGCACAGATACGCAGTATTTT. The full variable domain, in which reference TRBV15 and TRBJ2-3 provide the parts outside the CDR3, is DAMVIQNPRYQVTQFGKPVTLSCSQTLNHNVMYWYQQKSSQAPKLLFHYYDKDFNNEADTPDNFQSRRPNTSFCFLDIRSPGLGDTAMYLCATNSAGSTDTQYFGPGTRLTVL.

The V and J genes are TRBV5-1 and TRBJ2-7; a possible D gene is TRBD1 (6 bases). V shed 6 bases and J shed 0 bases, with 16 bases lying between them. Germline lookup yields CDR1 SGHRS and CDR2 YFSETQ. The CDR3 runs 15 residues. The DNA of the CDR3 is TGCGCCAGCACGCCGGGACAACTGATCTCCTACGAGCAGTACTTC. Amino acids: CASTPGQLISYEQYF.

This chain joins TRBV29-1 and TRBJ1-2, with 7 bases matching TRBD1. This CDR3 region has 13 residues. Germline CDR1 and CDR2: SQVTM and ANQGSEA. J gave up 5 bases and V 5 bases, and 8 bases lay outside the gene matches. The CDR3 sequence: CSVLTGAPYGYTF. Here the CDR3 DNA reads TGCAGCGTTCTTACAGGGGCCCCTTATGGCTACACCTTC.

This clone was detected once. The chain joins TRBV7-3 to TRBJ2-5; D is perhaps TRBD2 (7 bases). CDR1 is SGHTA and CDR2 is FQGTGA in the germline V gene. V was pared by 5 bases and J by 10 bases, with 23 bases between. The CDR3 has 15 residues. CDR3 residues: CASSASGTTQGIQYF. DNA for the CDR3: TGTGCCAGCAGCGCCTCCGGGACTACCCAGGGGATCCAGTACTTC. The variable domain in full, completed from reference TRBV7-3 and TRBJ2-5, reads GAGVSQTPSNKVTEKGKYVELRCDPISGHTALYWYRQSLGQGPEFLIYFQGTGAADDSGLPNDRFFAVRPEGSVSTLKIQRTERGDSAVYLCASSASGTTQGIQYFGPGTRLLVL.

The chain joins TRBV5-5 to TRBJ2-5; 7 positions match TRBD1. CDR3 length: 14 residues. V dropped 4 bases and J dropped 1; count of bases not matched to a gene: 4. Germline V gives CDR1 SGHKS, CDR2 YYEKEE (reference sequence). CDR3 sequence reads: CASSLWDSQETQYF. The CDR3 DNA sequence: TGTGCCAGCAGCCTATGGGACAGCCAAGAGACCCAGTACTTC.

This chain uses TRBV7-2 with TRBJ2-4; D unresolved. This CDR3 comprises 14 residues. The V end was cut by 3 bases, the J end by 3 bases, with 9 bases between. Germline CDR1 reads SGHTA; CDR2 reads FQGNSA. This CDR3 reads CASSLVQYKNIQYF. The CDR3 DNA reads as TGTGCCAGCAGCTTGGTACAGTACAAAAACATTCAGTACTTC.

The chain links TRBV14 to TRBJ1-3; maybe TRBD1 (5 bases). Trimming shortened V by 3 bases and J by 1 base, and 16 bases separated the two germline ends. The CDR3 extends over 17 amino acids. The germline V gene encodes CDR1 SGHDN and CDR2 FVKESK. Here the CDR3 DNA reads TGTGCCAGCAGCCACCCTGGGACTTCTGTTTCTGGAAACACCATATATTTT. Translation: CASSHPGTSVSGNTIYF.

The rearrangement uses TRBV10-3 and TRBJ2-5; TRBD2 aligns across 13 bases. There are 19 residues in the CDR3. V shed 0 bases and J 2 bases; nucleotides not matched to a gene: 9. Looked up from germline, CDR1 is ENHRY and CDR2 is SYGVKD. The CDR3 DNA reads TGTGCCATCAGTGAGTCAATCACTAGCGGGGGGGCAGATCAAGAGACCCAGTACTTC. Residues: CAISESITSGGADQETQYF.

The chain is built from TRBV11-3 and TRBJ1-5; 10 positions agree with TRBD1. CDR3 length equals 17 residues. J lost 4 bases, V lost 2 bases, and 8 bases had no gene match. Germline V lookup: CDR1 SGHNT, CDR2 YENEEA. DNA for the CDR3: TGTGCCAGCAGCTTAAAGATTGACAGGGGGCTGAATCAGCCCCAGCATTTT. It specifies CASSLKIDRGLNQPQHF.

The CDR3 reads CASSELGPAGYTF. CDR3 bases: TGTGCCAGCAGTGAGTTAGGCCCAGCCGGCTACACCTTC. V gene TRBV6-1 combines with J gene TRBJ1-2; D unresolved. V was shortened by 3 bases and J by 8 bases, with 13 bases between the two germline ends. Germline V gives CDR1 MNHNS, CDR2 SASEGT. The length of the CDR3 is 13 residues.

Written as DNA, the CDR3 is TGTGCCAGCAGCTACGGACTAGCGGGGGGGCGTTCCGGGGAGCTGTTTTTT. This translates into CASSYGLAGGRSGELFF. V and J are TRBV9 and TRBJ2-2; TRBD2 agrees at 15 bases. The CDR3 consists of 17 residues. With 4 bases clipped from V and 6 bases from J, the junction kept 7 bases outside the gene matches. Per germline, CDR1 SGDLS and CDR2 YYNGEE.

This clone was seen a handful of times. This CDR3 is also generated by other DNA sequences in the sample. V gene TRBV9 combines with J gene TRBJ2-2; D not resolved. The germline V gene encodes CDR1 SGDLS and CDR2 YYNGEE. Deletions cut 0 bases from V and 5 bases from J, with 8 bases between. The CDR3 runs to 14 residues. CDR3 region: CASSVATQTGELFF. The CDR3 DNA reads as TGTGCCAGCAGCGTAGCTACCCAGACCGGGGAGCTGTTTTTT.